A selection of T cell receptor beta chains follows, all from one sample in a study of OX40 agonist ivuxolimab in advanced cancers. This table comes from immunoSEQ multiplex PCR, and its TCRdb copy is limited to in-frame clones, with some not included. The sample shows 45,000 to 60,000 clones, 79% of them seen only once. The source material was CD4+ or CD8+ T cells sorted from blood, sampled in a trial of the OX40 agonist ivuxolimab. These receptor sequences come from an adult with an advanced solid tumor such as melanoma, head and neck, liver or kidney cancer. CDR3s include the opening cysteine and the closing phenylalanine or tryptophan. Each record gives: V gene, D gene, clone size, J gene, CDR3 protein, CDR3 DNA. D genes are given only for firm matches. Clone size appears in some rows only: once, few, many, or a class for an expanded clone.

V: TRBV6-1
D: TRBD1
size: NA
J: TRBJ1-5
CDR3: CASSAGQDFWDDNQPQHF
DNA: TGTGCCAGCAGTGCCGGACAGGACTTTTGGGACGACAATCAGCCCCAGCATTTT

V: TRBV11-2
D: TRBD2
size: few
J: TRBJ2-5
CDR3: CASSLPGGHPKTQYF
DNA: TGTGCCAGCAGCCTCCCGGGAGGGCATCCCAAGACCCAGTACTTC

V: TRBV30
D: NA
size: NA
J: TRBJ2-3
CDR3: CAWDRPEGTQYF
DNA: TGTGCCTGGGATCGACCCGAGGGAACGCAGTATTTT

V: TRBV7-2
D: TRBD2
size: NA
J: TRBJ2-6
CDR3: CASSISGASGANVLTF
DNA: TGTGCCAGCAGCATCAGCGGGGCCTCTGGGGCCAACGTCCTGACTTTC

V: TRBV7-6
D: TRBD1
size: NA
J: TRBJ1-1
CDR3: CASSSGQGYTEAFF
DNA: TGTGCCAGCAGCTCGGGACAGGGGTATACTGAAGCTTTCTTT

V: TRBV4-1
D: NA
size: NA
J: TRBJ2-7
CDR3: CASSHFLRKPYEQYF
DNA: TGCGCCAGCAGCCACTTCCTAAGAAAGCCCTACGAGCAGTACTTC

V: TRBV6-5
D: NA
size: NA
J: TRBJ2-2
CDR3: CASRGTEGTGELFF
DNA: TGTGCCAGCAGAGGAACTGAGGGCACCGGGGAGCTGTTTTTT

V: TRBV18
D: NA
size: NA
J: TRBJ1-1
CDR3: CASSPSKPGTEAFF
DNA: TGTGCCAGCTCACCATCGAAACCCGGCACTGAAGCTTTCTTT

V: TRBV19
D: NA
size: few
J: TRBJ1-5
CDR3: CASSIRGSNQPQHF
DNA: TGTGCCAGTAGTATAAGGGGTTCCAATCAGCCCCAGCATTTT

V: TRBV18
D: NA
size: NA
J: TRBJ1-3
CDR3: CASSSTTWTGNTIYF
DNA: TGTGCCAGCTCATCCACGACCTGGACTGGAAACACCATATATTTT

V: TRBV19
D: NA
size: NA
J: TRBJ2-2
CDR3: CASSPQQRTLGELFF
DNA: TGTGCCAGTAGTCCTCAACAGAGGACGCTCGGGGAGCTGTTTTTT

V: TRBV7-7
D: TRBD1
size: NA
J: TRBJ2-5
CDR3: CATGQGYQETQYF
DNA: TGTGCCACGGGACAGGGGTACCAAGAGACCCAGTACTTC

V: TRBV18
D: TRBD2
size: NA
J: TRBJ2-5
CDR3: CASSRGTSGGETQYF
DNA: TGTGCCAGCTCCCGCGGGACTAGCGGCGGGGAGACCCAGTACTTC

V: TRBV19
D: NA
size: few
J: TRBJ1-1
CDR3: CASSERGGGTEAFF
DNA: TGTGCCAGTAGCGAAAGAGGCGGGGGGACTGAAGCTTTCTTT

V: TRBV9
D: TRBD1
size: NA
J: TRBJ2-3
CDR3: CASSLGQGGTDTQYF
DNA: TGTGCCAGCAGCCTAGGACAGGGCGGCACAGATACGCAGTATTTT

V: TRBV28
D: NA
size: NA
J: TRBJ1-4
CDR3: CASSPFTTNEKLFF
DNA: TGTGCCAGCAGCCCTTTTACAACTAATGAAAAACTGTTTTTT

V: TRBV18
D: NA
size: NA
J: TRBJ1-4
CDR3: CASSRSGQTNEKLFF
DNA: TGTGCCAGCTCACGTTCTGGGCAGACTAATGAAAAACTGTTTTTT

V: TRBV19
D: NA
size: NA
J: TRBJ1-5
CDR3: CASSTTPQTNQPQHF
DNA: TGTGCCAGTAGTACCACCCCACAGACAAATCAGCCCCAGCATTTT

V: TRBV28
D: NA
size: NA
J: TRBJ1-2
CDR3: CASMQGTFDNYGYTF
DNA: TGTGCCAGCATGCAAGGGACTTTTGATAACTATGGCTACACCTTC

V: TRBV28
D: NA
size: few
J: TRBJ1-3
CDR3: CARTGRNTIYF
DNA: TGTGCCAGGACAGGCCGAAACACCATATATTTT

V: TRBV4-3
D: TRBD1
size: NA
J: TRBJ1-1
CDR3: CASSGQGRTEAFF
DNA: TGCGCCAGCAGCGGACAGGGGAGGACTGAAGCTTTCTTT

V: TRBV30
D: TRBD1
size: few
J: TRBJ2-5
CDR3: CAWSGQGETQYF
DNA: TGTGCCTGGAGTGGACAGGGAGAGACCCAGTACTTC

V: TRBV15
D: TRBD1
size: NA
J: TRBJ2-7
CDR3: CATSPIGQGRYEQYF
DNA: TGTGCCACCAGCCCGATTGGACAGGGACGGTACGAGCAGTACTTC

V: TRBV7-2
D: NA
size: NA
J: TRBJ1-5
CDR3: CASRRTTYSNQPQHF
DNA: TGTGCCAGCAGACGGACAACTTATAGCAATCAGCCCCAGCATTTT

V: TRBV4-3
D: NA
size: NA
J: TRBJ1-1
CDR3: CASSRGGRGTEAFF
DNA: TGCGCCAGCAGCCGGGGGGGGCGGGGCACTGAAGCTTTCTTT

V: TRBV7-2
D: NA
size: NA
J: TRBJ2-1
CDR3: CASSLPESGNEQFF
DNA: TGTGCCAGCAGCTTACCGGAGTCCGGTAATGAGCAGTTCTTC

V: TRBV10-2
D: TRBD2
size: once
J: TRBJ2-2
CDR3: CASTRLAGGNSNTGELFF
DNA: TGCGCCAGCACTCGACTAGCGGGAGGGAATTCGAACACCGGGGAGCTGTTTTTT

V: TRBV7-2
D: NA
size: NA
J: TRBJ2-5
CDR3: CASTPLREGGTQYF
DNA: TGTGCCAGCACCCCGCTCAGAGAGGGGGGGACCCAGTACTTC

V: TRBV7-2
D: NA
size: NA
J: TRBJ1-6
CDR3: CASSLKAGPNSPLHF
DNA: TGTGCCAGCAGCTTAAAGGCAGGCCCGAATTCACCCCTCCACTTT

V: TRBV18
D: NA
size: NA
J: TRBJ1-5
CDR3: CASSREEGLNQPQHF
DNA: TGTGCCAGCTCACGCGAGGAAGGGCTCAATCAGCCCCAGCATTTT

V: TRBV27
D: NA
size: NA
J: TRBJ1-4
CDR3: CASTHRWSSNEKLFF
DNA: TGTGCCAGCACGCACAGGTGGAGTTCTAATGAAAAACTGTTTTTT

V: TRBV9
D: NA
size: once
J: TRBJ2-3
CDR3: CASSVAEWAEDTQYF
DNA: TGTGCCAGCAGCGTTGCGGAATGGGCCGAAGATACGCAGTATTTT

V: TRBV4-2
D: TRBD1
size: once
J: TRBJ1-3
CDR3: CASSPDRDSSGNTIYF
DNA: TGTGCCAGCAGCCCCGACCGGGACAGTTCGGGAAACACCATATATTTT

V: TRBV9
D: NA
size: NA
J: TRBJ1-1
CDR3: CASSVDGNTEAFF
DNA: TGTGCCAGCAGCGTAGACGGGAACACTGAAGCTTTCTTT

V: TRBV5-1
D: TRBD1
size: NA
J: TRBJ1-2
CDR3: CASSVPGTGGHYGYTF
DNA: TGCGCCAGCAGCGTACCCGGGACAGGGGGCCACTATGGCTACACCTTC

V: TRBV4-2
D: NA
size: medium-sized
J: TRBJ1-4
CDR3: CASSQVMGWDEKLFF
DNA: TGTGCCAGCAGCCAAGTCATGGGCTGGGATGAAAAACTGTTTTTT

V: TRBV15
D: NA
size: NA
J: TRBJ1-6
CDR3: CATSRDLTALGGSPLHF
DNA: TGTGCCACCAGCAGAGATCTCACGGCCTTGGGTGGATCACCCCTCCACTTT

V: TRBV4-3
D: NA
size: NA
J: TRBJ1-1
CDR3: CASSQDPGRDTEAFF
DNA: TGCGCCAGCAGCCAAGATCCTGGGAGGGACACTGAAGCTTTCTTT

V: TRBV6-1
D: NA
size: NA
J: TRBJ2-3
CDR3: CASSDSGEDTQYF
DNA: TGTGCCAGCAGTGACTCCGGTGAAGATACGCAGTATTTT

V: TRBV5-6
D: TRBD2
size: NA
J: TRBJ2-7
CDR3: CASSPGTSGVYEQYF
DNA: TGTGCCAGCAGCCCCGGGACTAGCGGCGTCTACGAGCAGTACTTC

V: TRBV6-1
D: TRBD1
size: NA
J: TRBJ2-3
CDR3: CASSEAPGGFTDTQYF
DNA: TGTGCCAGCAGTGAAGCCCCAGGGGGCTTCACAGATACGCAGTATTTT

V: TRBV18
D: NA
size: NA
J: TRBJ2-1
CDR3: CASSFTPRGYNEQFF
DNA: TGTGCCAGCTCATTTACTCCGCGGGGTTACAATGAGCAGTTCTTC